These 7 T cell receptor beta chains originate from one sample sequenced in a study of spatial heterogeneity in lung cancer. Study-level points and caveats: Counts of expanded intratumoral alpha and beta TCRs tracked tumor mutation counts.

TCRdb independently ran MiXCR on the 5' RACE reads; one entry per CDR3 protein. The sample gives around 1,600 distinct CDR3 sequences, around 15% of which show up once; around 28% is in the top ten. Antigen specificity for these receptors is unknown. The sample's time point: sample taken at primary tumor resection. Sample: lung tumor tissue, taken at surgery. The receptors shown here come from a female donor with early-stage non-small cell lung cancer.

The chain couples TRBV20-1 to TRBJ1-5; 10 nucleotides line up with TRBD1. CDR1 DFQATT and CDR2 SNEGSKA come from the germline V gene (reference sequence). CDR3 size: 16 residues. With V trimmed by 1 base and J by 2 bases, 5 bases remained unmatched. The CDR3 is CSARGQGARGNQPQHF. The CDR3 DNA reads TGCAGTGCTAGAGGACAGGGGGCACGAGGCAATCAGCCCCAGCATTTT.

The chain employs TRBV7-9 and TRBJ2-5; D gene unclear. The germline V and J ends were trimmed by 8 bases and 8 bases, with 21 bases remaining between them. The V gene's germline CDR1 is SEHNR and CDR2 FQNEAQ (reference sequence). CDR3 size: 14 residues. The CDR3 coding sequence is TGTGCCAGCTACGCCTCCGGGCAACATCCTACCCAGTACTTC. Translation gives CASYASGQHPTQYF.

The chain's CDR3 is CASKSSRRTDTQYF. The CDR3 coding sequence is TGTGCCAGCAAATCGAGCAGACGCACAGATACGCAGTATTTT. The gene calls are TRBV2 and TRBJ2-3; D ambiguous. CDR1 is SNHLY and CDR2 is FYNNEI in the germline V gene. V was shortened by 7 bases and J by 1 base, with 12 bases between the two germline ends. The CDR3 sequence is 14 residues long. The variable domain in full, with the rest retrieved from reference TRBV2 and TRBJ2-3, is EPEVTQTPSHQVTQMGQEVILRCVPISNHLYFYWYRQILGQKVEFLVSFYNNEISEKSEIFDDQFSVERPDGSNFTLKIRSTKLEDSAMYFCASKSSRRTDTQYFGPGTRLTVL.

This clonotype was found a few times. The V call is TRBV30, the J call TRBJ2-1; D perhaps matches TRBD2 (7 bases). Germline V gene data show CDR1 as GTSNPN and CDR2 as SVGIG (reference sequence). This CDR3 has 14 amino acids. The V end lost 2 bases, the J end lost 2 bases, and 10 bases lay between the germline ends. CDR3 nucleotide sequence: TGTGCCTGGAGTAGGGGGGGAGCCTACAATGAGCAGTTCTTC. Its protein is CAWSRGGAYNEQFF.

This clonotype is labeled as medium-sized. CDR3 DNA: TGTGCCAGCACGACAGACAGGGGTACTGAAGCTTTCTTT. This translates into CASTTDRGTEAFF. This chain connects TRBV7-6 to TRBJ1-1; TRBD1 agrees at 8 bases. CDR1 is SGHVS and CDR2 is FNYEAQ in the germline V gene. The CDR3 length is 13 residues. Trimming removed 7 bases from V and 5 bases from J; junction bases left unmatched: 6.

By sample share, this clonotype is large (0.1 to 1%). The V and J genes are TRBV12-3 or TRBV12-4 and TRBJ1-3; no clear D. The CDR3 consists of 13 residues. The V end was cut by 7 bases, the J end by 0 bases, with 7 bases between. The CDR3 protein is CASKVDSGNTIYF. The CDR3 region has the DNA TGTGCCAGCAAGGTAGACTCTGGAAACACCATATATTTT.

The chain combines TRBV10-3 with TRBJ2-1, with 8 bases lining up with TRBD2. Looked up from germline, CDR1 is ENHRY and CDR2 is SYGVKD. This CDR3 contains 13 residues. V lost 7 bases, J lost 9 bases, and 8 bases stayed unmatched. For the CDR3, the DNA is TGTGCCATCAATATAGCGGGGTTTGGTGAGCAGTTCTTC. Translating it yields CAINIAGFGEQFF.